This TCR beta chain was recorded in a study of T-cell reconstitution after alpha-beta-depleted transplantation in children. The study's findings and limits: For some patients, TCRbeta diversity was high at day 60 because of recipient T cells and thymic progenitors that survived. T-cell counts and diversity at one year following transplant were attributed mainly to newly produced T cells. Reportedly, only several hundred clones from non-depleted graft cells drove alpha-beta T-cell counts at about two months.

Many counts were recorded for this clonotype. The antigen remains undetermined. The V gene lost 5 bases and the J gene lost 5 bases, with 13 bases spanning the gap. The CDR3 loop spans 13 amino acids. In germline, CDR1 is PRHDT, CDR2 FYEKMQ (reference sequence). TCRbeta library preparation incorporated unique molecular identifiers. TCRdb analysed the PCR reads with MiXCR anew, one entry per CDR3 protein. The sample includes fewer than 350,000 distinct CDR3 sequences, roughly 7.8% seen only once; the top ten take about 9.1%. The sequence derives from a female patient between 2 and 15 years old who had a stem cell transplant for Fanconi anemia, so the T cells may come from the graft donor. Specimen: peripheral blood, collected 360 days after TCRalphabeta/CD19-depleted stem cell transplant. The gene calls are TRBV13 and TRBJ2-7; D perhaps matches TRBD2 (5 bases). The CDR3 protein is CASSITRLHEQYF. The CDR3 DNA follows: TGTGCCAGCAGCATCACTAGGTTGCACGAGCAGTACTTC.